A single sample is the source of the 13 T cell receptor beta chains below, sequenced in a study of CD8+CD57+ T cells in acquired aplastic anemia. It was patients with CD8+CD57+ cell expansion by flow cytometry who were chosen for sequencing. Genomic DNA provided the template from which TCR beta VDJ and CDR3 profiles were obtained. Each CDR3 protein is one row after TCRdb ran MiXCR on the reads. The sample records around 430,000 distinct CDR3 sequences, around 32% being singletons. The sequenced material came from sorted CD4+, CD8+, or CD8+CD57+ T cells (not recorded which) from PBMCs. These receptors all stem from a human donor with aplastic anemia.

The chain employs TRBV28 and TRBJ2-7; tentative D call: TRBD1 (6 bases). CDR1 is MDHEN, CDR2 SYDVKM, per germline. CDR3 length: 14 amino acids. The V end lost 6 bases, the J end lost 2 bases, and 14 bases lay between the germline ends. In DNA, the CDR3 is TGTGCCAGCAGGCAAGGACAGTTTACCTACGAGCAGTACTTC. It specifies CASRQGQFTYEQYF.

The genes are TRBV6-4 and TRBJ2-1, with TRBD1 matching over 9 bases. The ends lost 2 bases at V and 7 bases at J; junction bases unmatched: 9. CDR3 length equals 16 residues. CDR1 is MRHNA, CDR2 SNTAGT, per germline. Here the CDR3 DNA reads TGTGCCAGCAGTGACAGAGGGACAGGGCGAGGGAATGAGCAGTTCTTC. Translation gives CASSDRGTGRGNEQFF.

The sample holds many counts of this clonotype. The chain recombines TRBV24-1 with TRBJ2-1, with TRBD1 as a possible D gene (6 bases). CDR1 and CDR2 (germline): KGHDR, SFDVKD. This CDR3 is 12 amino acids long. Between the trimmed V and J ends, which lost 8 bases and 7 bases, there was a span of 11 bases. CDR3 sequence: CATKDSYNEQFF. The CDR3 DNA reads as TGTGCCACCAAGGACAGTTATAATGAGCAGTTCTTC.

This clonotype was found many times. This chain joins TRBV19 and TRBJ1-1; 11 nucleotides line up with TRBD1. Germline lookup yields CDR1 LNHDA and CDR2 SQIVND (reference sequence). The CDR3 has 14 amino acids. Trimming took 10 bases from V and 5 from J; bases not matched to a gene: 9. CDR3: CATSPGQGVTEAFF. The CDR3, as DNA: TGTGCCACATCCCCGGGACAGGGGGTAACTGAAGCTTTCTTT.

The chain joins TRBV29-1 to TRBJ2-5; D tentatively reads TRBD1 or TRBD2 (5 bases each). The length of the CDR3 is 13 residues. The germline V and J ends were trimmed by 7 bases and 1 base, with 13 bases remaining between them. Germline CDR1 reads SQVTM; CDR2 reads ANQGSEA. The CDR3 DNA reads TGCAGCGGAGAGGGGTTAATCCAAGAGACCCAGTACTTC. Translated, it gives CSGEGLIQETQYF.

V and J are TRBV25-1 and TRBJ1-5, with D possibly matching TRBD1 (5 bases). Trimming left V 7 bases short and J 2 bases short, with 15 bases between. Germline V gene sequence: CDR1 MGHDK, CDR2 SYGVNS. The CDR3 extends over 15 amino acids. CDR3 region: CASTRRLGGNQPQHF. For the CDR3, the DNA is TGTGCCAGCACCAGAAGGTTGGGGGGCAATCAGCCCCAGCATTTT.

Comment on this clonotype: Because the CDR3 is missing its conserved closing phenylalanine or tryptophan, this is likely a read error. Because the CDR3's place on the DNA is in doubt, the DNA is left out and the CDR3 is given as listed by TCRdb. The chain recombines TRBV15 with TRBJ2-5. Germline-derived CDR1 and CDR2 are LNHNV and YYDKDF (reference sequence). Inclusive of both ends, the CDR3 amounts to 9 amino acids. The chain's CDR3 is CATSRHFSP.

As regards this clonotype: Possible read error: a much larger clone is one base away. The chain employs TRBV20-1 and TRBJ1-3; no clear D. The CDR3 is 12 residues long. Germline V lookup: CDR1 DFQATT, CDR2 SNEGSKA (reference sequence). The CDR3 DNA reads TGCAGTGCGAGACGCTCTGGAAGCACCATATATTTT. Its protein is CSARRSGSTIYF.

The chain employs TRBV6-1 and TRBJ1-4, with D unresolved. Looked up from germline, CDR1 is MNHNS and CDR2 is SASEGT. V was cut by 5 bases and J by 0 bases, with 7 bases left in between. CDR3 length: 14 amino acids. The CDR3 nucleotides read TGTGCCAGCAGTCCCCGTGCAACTAATGAAAAACTGTTTTTT. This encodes CASSPRATNEKLFF.

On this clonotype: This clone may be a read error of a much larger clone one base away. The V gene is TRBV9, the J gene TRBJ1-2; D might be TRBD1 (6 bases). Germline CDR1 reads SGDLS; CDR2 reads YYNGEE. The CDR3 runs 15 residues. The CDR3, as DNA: TGTGCCAGCAGCGCCAGGACAGATAGTAACTATGGCTGCACCTTC. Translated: CASSARTDSNYGCTF.

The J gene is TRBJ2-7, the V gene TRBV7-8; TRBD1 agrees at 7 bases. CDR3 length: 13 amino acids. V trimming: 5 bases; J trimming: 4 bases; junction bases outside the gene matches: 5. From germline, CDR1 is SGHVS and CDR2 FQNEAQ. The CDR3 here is CASSPDRQYEQYF. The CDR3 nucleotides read TGTGCCAGCAGCCCGGACAGGCAGTACGAGCAGTACTTC. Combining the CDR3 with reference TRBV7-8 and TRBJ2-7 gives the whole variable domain GAGVSQSPRYKVAKRGQDVALRCDPISGHVSLFWYQQALGQGPEFLTYFQNEAQLDKSGLPSDRFFAERPEGSVSTLKIQRTQQEDSAVYLCASSPDRQYEQYFGPGTRLTVT.

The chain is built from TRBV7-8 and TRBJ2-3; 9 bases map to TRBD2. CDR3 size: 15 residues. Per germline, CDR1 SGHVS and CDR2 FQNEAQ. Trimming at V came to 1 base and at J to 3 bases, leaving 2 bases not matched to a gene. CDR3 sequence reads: CASSLGSGRTDTQYF. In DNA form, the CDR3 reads TGTGCCAGCAGCTTAGGTAGCGGGAGAACAGATACGCAGTATTTT.

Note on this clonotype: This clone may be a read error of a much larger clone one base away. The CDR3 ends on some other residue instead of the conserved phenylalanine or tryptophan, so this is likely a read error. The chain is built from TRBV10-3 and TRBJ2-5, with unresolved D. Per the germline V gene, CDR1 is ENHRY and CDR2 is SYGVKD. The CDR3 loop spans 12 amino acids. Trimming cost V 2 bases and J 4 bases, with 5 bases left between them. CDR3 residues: CAISELAETQYL. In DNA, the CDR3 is TGTGCCATCAGTGAGCTGGCAGAGACCCAGTACCTC.